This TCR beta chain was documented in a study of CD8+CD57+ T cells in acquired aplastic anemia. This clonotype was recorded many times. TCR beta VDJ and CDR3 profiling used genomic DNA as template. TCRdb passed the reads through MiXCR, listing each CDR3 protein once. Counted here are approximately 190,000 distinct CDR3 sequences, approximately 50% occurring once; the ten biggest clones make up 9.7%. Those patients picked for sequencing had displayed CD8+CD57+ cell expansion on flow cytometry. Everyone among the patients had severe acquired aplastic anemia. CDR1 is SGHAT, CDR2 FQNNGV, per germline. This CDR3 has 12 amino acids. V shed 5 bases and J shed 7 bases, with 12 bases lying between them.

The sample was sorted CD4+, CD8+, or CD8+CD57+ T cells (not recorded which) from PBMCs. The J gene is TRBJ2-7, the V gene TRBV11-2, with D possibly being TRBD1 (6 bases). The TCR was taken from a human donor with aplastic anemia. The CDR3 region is CASSDRPQEQYF. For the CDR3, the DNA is TGTGCCAGCAGCGACAGGCCCCAGGAGCAGTACTTC.